This entry features one TCR beta chain sequence. Method: immunoSEQ multiplex PCR; TCRdb's copy keeps in-frame clones and lacks some. The sample records 95,000 to 100,000 clones, approximately 90% being singletons. The V and J ends lost 4 bases and 2 bases, in that order; junction bases with no gene match: 9. The germline V gene encodes CDR1 KGHSH and CDR2 LQKENI. The CDR3 is 17 residues long. These data come from a study of control samples from healthy donors and cancer patients. The sequence came from a man between 25 and 39 years old in good health. Specimen: blood. The chain uses TRBV18 and TRBJ2-3; 10 nucleotides match TRBD1. Here the CDR3 DNA reads TGTGCCAGCTCACGAAGGGACAGGGGCTCAACCACAGATACGCAGTATTTT. Its protein product is CASSRRDRGSTTDTQYF.